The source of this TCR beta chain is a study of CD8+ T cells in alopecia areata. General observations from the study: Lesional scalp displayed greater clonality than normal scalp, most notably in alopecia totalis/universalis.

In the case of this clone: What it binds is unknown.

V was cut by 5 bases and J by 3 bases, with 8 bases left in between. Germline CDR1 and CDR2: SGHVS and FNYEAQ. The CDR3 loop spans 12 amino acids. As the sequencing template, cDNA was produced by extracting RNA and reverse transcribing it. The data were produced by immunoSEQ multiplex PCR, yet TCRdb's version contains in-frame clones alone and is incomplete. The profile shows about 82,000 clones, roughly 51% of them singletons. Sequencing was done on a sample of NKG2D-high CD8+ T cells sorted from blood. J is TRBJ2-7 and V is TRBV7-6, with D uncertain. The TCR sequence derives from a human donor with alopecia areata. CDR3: CASSPSNYEQYF. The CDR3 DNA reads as TGTGCCAGCAGCCCGTCTAACTACGAGCAGTACTTC. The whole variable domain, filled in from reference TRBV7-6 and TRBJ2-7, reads GAGVSQSPRYKVTKRGQDVALRCDPISGHVSLYWYRQALGQGPEFLTYFNYEAQQDKSGLPNDRFSAERPEGSISTLTIQRTEQRDSAMYRCASSPSNYEQYFGPGTRLTVT.